Below, 10 T cell receptor beta chains from the same sample are listed, as sequenced in a study of human T cells and chemical hapten exposure. Time point of the sample: healthy volunteer bleed at 2 weeks. Unfractionated whole blood yielded the extracted total RNA. TCRdb ran MiXCR on the RACE reads and lists one entry per CDR3 protein. Here the sample spans roughly 130,000 distinct CDR3 sequences, approximately 9.1% being singletons. Specimen: whole blood. The receptor set was obtained from a male donor in good health. Some clones in this sample may be carry-over from other donors' samples.

In its sample, this clonotype was seen a few times. The rearrangement joins TRBV7-9 to TRBJ1-2, with D possibly matching TRBD1 (6 bases). The germline V gene encodes CDR1 SEHNR and CDR2 FQNEAQ (reference sequence). CDR3 length equals 17 residues. Deletions cut 5 bases from V and 4 bases from J, with 23 bases between. CDR3 DNA sequence: TGTGCCAGCAGCCCAACTCTTAGCCAGGGGCCCCTCTATGGCTACACCTTC. This gives the protein CASSPTLSQGPLYGYTF.

The chain combines TRBV4-3 with TRBJ2-1; tentatively, D is TRBD1 (6 bases). With 2 bases removed from V and 7 bases from J, the gap between germline ends came to 12 bases. Per the germline V gene, CDR1 is LGHNA and CDR2 is YSLEER. The CDR3 length is 14 residues. CDR3 sequence reads: CASSQPGVSNEQFF. CDR3 bases: TGCGCCAGCAGCCAACCAGGGGTCTCGAATGAGCAGTTCTTC.

This clonotype came up many times. The genes are TRBV5-1 and TRBJ2-1; 8 nucleotides align to TRBD1. The CDR3 extends over 15 amino acids. The trim removed 4 bases at V and 0 bases at J, leaving 3 bases unmatched. From germline, CDR1 is SGHRS and CDR2 YFSETQ. The CDR3: CASSTGQGSYNEQFF. CDR3 nucleotides: TGCGCCAGCAGCACAGGACAGGGCTCCTACAATGAGCAGTTCTTC.

The V gene is TRBV25-1, the J gene TRBJ2-1; 11 positions agree with TRBD2. Germline trimming cut 0 bases from V and 5 bases from J; bases unmatched to any gene: 6. CDR1 MGHDK and CDR2 SYGVNS come from the germline V gene. This CDR3 has 17 amino acids. CDR3: CASSEYTSGSFNNEQFF. CDR3 DNA: TGTGCCAGCAGTGAATACACTAGCGGGAGCTTTAACAATGAGCAGTTCTTC. Complete variable domain (other parts from reference TRBV25-1 and TRBJ2-1): EADIYQTPRYLVIGTGKKITLECSQTMGHDKMYWYQQDPGMELHLIHYSYGVNSTEKGDLSSESTVSRIRTEHFPLTLESARPSHTSQYLCASSEYTSGSFNNEQFFGPGTRLTVL.

The chain is built from TRBV14 and TRBJ2-5; TRBD2 agrees at 8 bases. Germline trimming cut 2 bases from V and 3 bases from J; bases unmatched to any gene: 8. The germline gives CDR1 SGHDN, CDR2 FVKESK. The CDR3 spans 16 residues. CDR3 in DNA: TGTGCCAGCAGCCAAAGAACGGGAGGGACCAAAGAGACCCAGTACTTC. As protein: CASSQRTGGTKETQYF. The complete variable domain, with remaining parts taken from reference TRBV14 and TRBJ2-5, reads EAGVTQFPSHSVIEKGQTVTLRCDPISGHDNLYWYRRVMGKEIKFLLHFVKESKQDESGMPNNRFLAERTGGTYSTLKVQPAELEDSGVYFCASSQRTGGTKETQYFGPGTRLLVL.

This clonotype showed up just a few times. The chain combines TRBV9 with TRBJ1-6; D perhaps matches TRBD1 (5 bases). V was shortened by 0 bases and J by 6 bases, with 10 bases between the two germline ends. This CDR3 has 15 residues. Germline CDR1 SGDLS, CDR2 YYNGEE. CDR3 residues: CASSVVAGSNSPLHF. CDR3 sequence (DNA): TGTGCCAGCAGCGTAGTAGCAGGGAGTAATTCACCCCTCCACTTT.

This clonotype was seen many times. V gene TRBV14 combines with J gene TRBJ2-1; 7 bases agree with TRBD2. This CDR3 is built from 15 residues. Unmatched junction bases numbered 3, after V lost 0 bases and J lost 4 bases. Germline V gene lookup returns CDR1 SGHDN and CDR2 FVKESK. The CDR3 region has the DNA TGTGCCAGCAGCCAAGATCTAGCGGTTTACAATGAGCAGTTCTTC. Its translation: CASSQDLAVYNEQFF.

As to this clonotype: Being one base from a much bigger clone, this may be a read error. The V call is TRBV3-1, the J call TRBJ2-5; D possibly corresponds to TRBD1 (6 bases). Trimming pared 6 bases from V and 4 bases from J, leaving 12 bases between. Germline assignment: CDR1 LGHDT and CDR2 YNNKEL (reference sequence). The CDR3 runs 13 residues. The CDR3 sequence is CASRTGRGETQYF. For the CDR3, the DNA is TGTGCCAGCAGGACAGGCCGGGGAGAGACCCAGTACTTC.

This clonotype was detected ten times or more. The J gene is TRBJ2-5, the V gene TRBV5-1, with 7 bases identical to TRBD1. The CDR3 spans 14 residues. The junction had 4 bases not matched to a gene; V was cut back by 4 bases and J by 1 base. Germline CDR1 and CDR2: SGHRS and YFSETQ. CDR3 region: CASSPGTAQETQYF. The CDR3 DNA sequence: TGCGCCAGCAGCCCCGGGACAGCCCAAGAGACCCAGTACTTC.

The chain is built from TRBV28 and TRBJ1-5; the D is unclear. There are 15 residues in the CDR3. Germline values: CDR1 MDHEN, CDR2 SYDVKM. The V end lost 5 bases, the J end lost 9 bases, and 20 bases lay between the germline ends. The CDR3 sequence is CASSPGERESPPQHF. CDR3 bases: TGTGCCAGCAGTCCCGGGGAGAGGGAAAGTCCGCCCCAGCATTTT.